These 4 T cell receptor beta chains were sequenced from one sample in a study of T cell repertoires in cytomegalovirus infection. TCRdb re-called the reads through MiXCR, storing one row per CDR3 protein. Among 310,000 or so distinct CDR3 sequences, about 25% were seen once, and the ten largest hold 11% to 15%. Specimen: PBMCs. These receptors were taken from a human donor in good health (CMV status not recorded). Some clones in this sample may be carry-over from other donors' samples.

J is TRBJ2-2 and V is TRBV11-2; D possibly corresponds to TRBD1 (6 bases). Trimming took 6 bases from V and 3 from J, leaving 14 bases between them. Germline lookup yields CDR1 SGHAT and CDR2 FQNNGV. The CDR3 has 15 residues. The CDR3 loop reads CASSRRGHDTGELFF. The CDR3 nucleotides read TGTGCCAGCAGTCGCAGGGGCCACGACACCGGGGAGCTGTTTTTT.

This clonotype has more than one count but fewer than ten. The chain couples TRBV14 to TRBJ2-7, with D perhaps matching TRBD1 (6 bases). This CDR3 has 13 residues. Germline CDR1 SGHDN, CDR2 FVKESK. Trimming left V 5 bases short and J 5 bases short, with 13 bases between. The CDR3 coding sequence is TGTGCCAGCAGCACAGCAGGGGTCGACGAGCAGTACTTC. Its translation is CASSTAGVDEQYF.

In its sample, this clonotype was seen a few times. The chain employs TRBV6-8 and TRBJ2-7, with a weak D call TRBD1 (6 bases). The CDR3 length is 13 residues. Germline CDR1 is MNHGY and CDR2 is SAAAGT. The ends were cut back, 2 bases at V and 6 bases at J, with 11 bases in the middle. CDR3 sequence (DNA): TGTGCCAGCAGTTACCGAAGAGGGGGCGAGCAGTACTTC. This codes for CASSYRRGGEQYF.

This clonotype came up a few times. The chain combines TRBV28 with TRBJ1-1; 7 nucleotides agree with TRBD1. J was trimmed by 0 bases and V by 5 bases; bases with no gene match: 9. The CDR3 sequence is 16 residues long. Germline V gene sequence: CDR1 MDHEN, CDR2 SYDVKM. CDR3 DNA sequence: TGTGCCAGCAGTACCAGGACAGGTGTAATGAACACTGAAGCTTTCTTT. Protein product: CASSTRTGVMNTEAFF.